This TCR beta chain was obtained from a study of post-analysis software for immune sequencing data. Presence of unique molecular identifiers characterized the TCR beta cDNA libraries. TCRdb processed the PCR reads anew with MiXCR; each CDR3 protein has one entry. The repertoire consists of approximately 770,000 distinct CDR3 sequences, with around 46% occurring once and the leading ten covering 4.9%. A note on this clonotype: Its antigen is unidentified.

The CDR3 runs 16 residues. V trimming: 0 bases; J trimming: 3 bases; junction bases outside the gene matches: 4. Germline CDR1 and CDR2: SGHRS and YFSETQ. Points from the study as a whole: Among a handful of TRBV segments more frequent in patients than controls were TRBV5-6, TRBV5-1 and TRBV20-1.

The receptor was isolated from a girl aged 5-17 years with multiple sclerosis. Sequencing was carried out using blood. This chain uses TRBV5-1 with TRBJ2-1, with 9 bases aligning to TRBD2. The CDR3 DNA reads TGCGCCAGCAGCTTGGTGGCGGGAGGGGGCTACAATGAGCAGTTCTTC. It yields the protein CASSLVAGGGYNEQFF.